This T cell receptor beta chain was found in a study of blood T cell repertoires in COVID-19. This clone was seen only once. The CDR3 spans 16 residues. Per germline, CDR1 LGHDT and CDR2 YNNKEL (reference sequence). With V trimmed by 0 bases and J by 6 bases, 4 bases remained unmatched. The assay was immunoSEQ multiplex PCR, and TCRdb's table has in-frame clones only and misses some. The sample shows roughly 150,000 clones, 79% of them seen only once. This sequence originates from a man aged 45 to 65 with active or convalescent COVID-19. The sample comprised peripheral blood. The chain combines TRBV3-1 (or the pseudogene TRBV3-2) with TRBJ1-5, with TRBD1 matching 11 bases. The CDR3 sequence: CASSQDSGTGGQPQHF. In nucleotides, the CDR3 is TGTGCCAGCAGCCAAGATAGCGGGACAGGGGGTCAGCCCCAGCATTTT.